The 30 T cell receptor beta chains given below trace back to one sample, sequenced in a study of T cells after yellow fever vaccination. TCRdb itself ran the 5' RACE reads through MiXCR, one entry per CDR3 protein. The table lists over 300,000 distinct CDR3 sequences, around 3.6% of them singletons. The specimen was PBMCs, collected on the day of the yellow fever booster vaccination. The receptors shown here come from a man aged 18-30 years who received the YFV17D yellow fever vaccine.

This clonotype was counted at least ten times. The gene calls are TRBV10-3 and TRBJ2-2, with TRBD1 matching over 9 bases. This CDR3 spans 15 amino acids. Trimming cost V 3 bases and J 3 bases; bases outside gene matches: 2. The germline V gene encodes CDR1 ENHRY and CDR2 SYGVKD. The CDR3 here is CAISDRDRDTGELFF. The CDR3, as DNA: TGTGCCATCAGTGACCGGGACAGGGACACCGGGGAGCTGTTTTTT.

This clonotype turned up a few times. V gene TRBV6-5 combines with J gene TRBJ1-2; the match to TRBD1 covers 8 bases. This CDR3 comprises 16 residues. Germline V gene lookup returns CDR1 MNHEY and CDR2 SVGAGI. J gave up 0 bases and V 9 bases, and 12 bases lay outside the gene matches. The DNA for the CDR3 is TGTGCCAGTACCAGAGCCCACAGGGGGGCTAACTATGGCTACACCTTC. Its protein is CASTRAHRGANYGYTF.

A word on this clonotype: This may be a read error: a much more frequent sequence differs by one nucleotide. V is TRBV28 and J is TRBJ2-3, with 8 bases lining up with TRBD2. CDR1 MDHEN and CDR2 SYDVKM come from the germline V gene. After removal of 10 bases from V and 2 bases from J, the junction contained 8 bases not matched to a gene. This CDR3 is built from 14 residues. As DNA, the CDR3 is TGTGCCAATTATAGCGGGGCGACCACAGATACGCAGTATTTT. Translation: CANYSGATTDTQYF.

This clonotype was detected ten times or more. The CDR3: CSAQPYSGGDQETQYF. In DNA form, the CDR3 reads TGCAGTGCTCAACCTTATAGCGGGGGCGACCAAGAGACCCAGTACTTC. This rearrangement joins TRBV20-1 to TRBJ2-5; 9 nucleotides line up with TRBD2. With 5 bases clipped from V and 0 bases from J, the junction kept 10 bases outside the gene matches. The CDR3 runs 16 residues. Germline CDR1 is DFQATT and CDR2 is SNEGSKA (reference sequence).

This clonotype was seen a handful of times. The chain carries TRBV4-3 and TRBJ2-3; 8 nucleotides line up with TRBD2. The CDR3 length is 16 residues. Germline V CDR1 and CDR2: LGHNA, YSLEER. V shed 1 base and J 4 bases; nucleotides not matched to a gene: 7. The CDR3 DNA sequence: TGCGCCAGCAGCCAAGTTTTCGGGGGGGCCTCAGATACGCAGTATTTT. Its protein is CASSQVFGGASDTQYF.

This clonotype was counted ten times or more. This chain links TRBV7-2 with TRBJ1-4; no clear D gene. This CDR3 has 14 amino acids. Looked up from germline, CDR1 is SGHTA and CDR2 is FQGNSA. V was shortened by 2 bases and J by 7 bases, with 11 bases between the two germline ends. CDR3 sequence (DNA): TGTGCCAGCAGCTTATCGAATTCTGGTGAAAAACTGTTTTTT. Translation gives CASSLSNSGEKLFF.

This clonotype was observed many times. Written as DNA, the CDR3 is TGTGCCAGCAGCTTGGAGGTGTGGGAGAACACTGAAGCTTTCTTT. This gives the protein CASSLEVWENTEAFF. The chain links TRBV5-4 to TRBJ1-1, with no clear D. Per the germline V gene, CDR1 is SGHNT and CDR2 is YYREEE (reference sequence). V lost 0 bases and J 1 base, leaving 10 bases between the germline ends. CDR3 length equals 15 residues.

This clonotype was recorded many times. V is TRBV20-1 and J is TRBJ2-1, with D possibly TRBD2 on 7 matching bases. Germline V CDR1 and CDR2: DFQATT, SNEGSKA (reference sequence). This CDR3 has 14 residues. The DNA of the CDR3 is TGCAGCCACCCGAGAGGGGGGGGCCGAGATGAGCAGTTCTTC. Translation gives CSHPRGGGRDEQFF.

This clonotype was seen more than once but under ten times. The chain uses TRBV6-5 and TRBJ1-4, with TRBD1 as a possible D gene (6 bases). CDR1 and CDR2 from the germline V gene are MNHEY and SVGAGI. This CDR3 is built from 16 residues. Trimming took off 4 bases at V and 8 bases at J, with 20 bases between the two ends. The DNA for the CDR3 is TGTGCCAGCAGTTCCCCACCCGGGACAAGCAAGGAAAAACTGTTTTTT. Its protein is CASSSPPGTSKEKLFF.

V is TRBV2 and J is TRBJ1-1, with 7 positions matching TRBD1. Germline V CDR1 and CDR2: SNHLY, FYNNEI. This CDR3 is 15 amino acids long. V trimming: 5 bases; J trimming: 1 base; junction bases outside the gene matches: 7. The chain's CDR3 is CASSPWTGWNTEAFF. The CDR3 DNA reads TGTGCCAGCAGTCCCTGGACAGGTTGGAACACTGAAGCTTTCTTT.

The chain carries TRBV5-1 and TRBJ1-1, with a weak D call TRBD1 (5 bases). V lost 3 bases to trimming and J lost 3 bases, with 12 bases between them. Per germline, CDR1 SGHRS and CDR2 YFSETQ. This CDR3 is 14 amino acids long. CDR3 loop: CASSSFMGDTEAFF. In nucleotides, the CDR3 is TGCGCCAGCAGCTCCTTCATGGGGGACACTGAAGCTTTCTTT. The complete variable domain, with remaining parts taken from reference TRBV5-1 and TRBJ1-1, reads KAGVTQTPRYLIKTRGQQVTLSCSPISGHRSVSWYQQTPGQGLQFLFEYFSETQRNKGNFPGRFSGRQFSNSRSEMNVSTLELGDSALYLCASSSFMGDTEAFFGQGTRLTVV.

This clonotype was observed at least ten times. V gene TRBV7-9 combines with J gene TRBJ2-2; 9 nucleotides align to TRBD1. Trimming removed 2 bases from V and 8 bases from J; junction bases left unmatched: 12. The CDR3 covers 17 residues. Germline V gives CDR1 SEHNR, CDR2 FQNEAQ (reference sequence). This CDR3 reads CASSLSGTGTGSGELFF. DNA for the CDR3: TGTGCCAGCAGCTTATCAGGAACCGGGACAGGGTCTGGGGAGCTGTTTTTT.

The rearrangement joins TRBV29-1 to TRBJ2-2, with D possibly TRBD2 on 6 matching bases. Germline CDR1 SQVTM, CDR2 ANQGSEA. Trimming pared 6 bases from V and 4 bases from J, leaving 12 bases between. CDR3 length: 13 residues. In DNA, the CDR3 is TGCAGCGTCTTCGGGGGTATCACCGGGGAGCTGTTTTTT. Its protein is CSVFGGITGELFF.

This clonotype was observed at least ten times. The chain joins TRBV10-3 to TRBJ1-2; 7 bases agree with TRBD1. The germline gives CDR1 ENHRY, CDR2 SYGVKD. This CDR3 contains 13 residues. Trimming took 3 bases from V and 5 from J; bases not matched to a gene: 3. This CDR3 reads CAISDRQGYGYTF. CDR3 bases: TGTGCCATCAGTGACCGACAGGGTTATGGCTACACCTTC.

For the CDR3, the DNA is TGTGCCAGCAGGCGCGACAGGGGGGACTTTCGGCTAACGGAAGCTTTCTTT. It encodes CASRRDRGDFRLTEAFF. V usage is TRBV6-2 or TRBV6-3 and J usage is TRBJ1-1; 9 nucleotides line up with TRBD1. The CDR3 covers 17 residues. CDR1 and CDR2 from the germline V gene are MNHEY and SVGEGT. Unmatched junction bases numbered 19, after V lost 6 bases and J lost 8 bases.

This clonotype occurred many times. The chain links TRBV4-3 to TRBJ2-1, with D perhaps matching TRBD2 (7 bases). With 0 bases removed from V and 8 bases from J, the gap between germline ends came to 17 bases. The CDR3 has 16 amino acids. Germline CDR1 is LGHNA and CDR2 is YSLEER. CDR3 amino acids: CASSQDWGGGGDEQFF. Written as DNA, the CDR3 is TGCGCCAGCAGCCAAGATTGGGGGGGCGGTGGGGATGAGCAGTTCTTC.

This clonotype has ten or more counts. The rearrangement links TRBV12-3 or TRBV12-4 to TRBJ2-1; TRBD2 matches at 7 bases. The CDR3 consists of 13 residues. The V and J ends lost 5 bases and 8 bases, in that order; junction bases with no gene match: 6. The CDR3 here is CASSTLGGHEQFF. The DNA for the CDR3 is TGTGCCAGCAGTACCTTGGGAGGGCATGAGCAGTTCTTC.

At least ten counts were recorded for this clonotype. The V call is TRBV7-2, the J call TRBJ2-5; 11 bases are shared with TRBD2. This CDR3 has 15 residues. The V gene end was trimmed by 4 bases and the J gene end by 7 bases; junction bases not matched to a gene: 8. Looked up from germline, CDR1 is SGHTA and CDR2 is FQGNSA. CDR3 coding DNA: TGTGCCAGCAGCTCCACTAGCGGGGGCCCAGGGACCCAGTACTTC. It codes for CASSSTSGGPGTQYF.

There are many counts of this clonotype. The gene calls are TRBV7-2 and TRBJ1-2; maybe TRBD1 (5 bases). The V end was cut by 5 bases, the J end by 8 bases, with 15 bases between. Per the germline V gene, CDR1 is SGHTA and CDR2 is FQGNSA. The CDR3 is 13 residues long. This CDR3 reads CASSLGRLEGYTF. CDR3 DNA: TGTGCCAGCAGCCTGGGACGGCTAGAAGGCTACACCTTC.

This sequence joins TRBV4-1 and TRBJ2-7, with 8 bases fitting TRBD1. The CDR3 spans 15 residues. V lost 0 bases, J lost 2 bases, and 3 bases stayed unmatched. CDR1 is MGHRA and CDR2 is YSYEKL in the germline V gene. The CDR3 loop reads CASSQEQQGAYEQYV. Written as DNA, the CDR3 is TGCGCCAGCAGCCAAGAGCAACAGGGGGCCTACGAGCAGTACGTC.

This clonotype was detected ten times or more. The gene calls are TRBV6-5 and TRBJ2-2; 7 bases map to TRBD1. From germline, CDR1 is MNHEY and CDR2 SVGAGI. The CDR3 extends over 17 amino acids. J was trimmed by 3 bases and V by 1 base; bases with no gene match: 8. CDR3 amino acids: CASSYYPQGVDTGELFF. The CDR3 DNA is TGTGCCAGCAGTTACTACCCCCAGGGGGTCGACACCGGGGAGCTGTTTTTT.

In this sample, this clonotype turned up many times. The CDR3 spells CASSSRRGGGRSGELFF. The DNA for the CDR3 is TGTGCCAGCAGCTCACGAAGGGGCGGGGGACGATCCGGGGAGCTGTTTTTT. V is TRBV9 and J is TRBJ2-2; 7 nucleotides align to TRBD2. Per germline, CDR1 SGDLS and CDR2 YYNGEE. The V and J ends lost 4 bases and 6 bases, in that order; junction bases with no gene match: 15. CDR3 length: 17 amino acids. The full variable domain, in which reference TRBV9 and TRBJ2-2 provide the parts outside the CDR3, is DSGVTQTPKHLITATGQRVTLRCSPRSGDLSVYWYQQSLDQGLQFLIQYYNGEERAKGNILERFSAQQFPDLHSELNLSSLELGDSALYFCASSSRRGGGRSGELFFGEGSRLTVL.

The sample holds many counts of this clonotype. The chain recombines TRBV29-1 with TRBJ2-7; 8 bases are a match to TRBD2. Per germline, CDR1 SQVTM and CDR2 ANQGSEA. Germline trimming cut 7 bases from V and 6 bases from J; bases unmatched to any gene: 8. The CDR3 totals 12 residues. The CDR3 DNA reads as TGCAGCGCTAGTCCGGGGGGGAGCGAGCAGTACTTC. Protein sequence: CSASPGGSEQYF.

This clonotype came up many times. The rearrangement uses TRBV20-1 and TRBJ1-2, with TRBD1 matching 10 bases. Unmatched junction bases numbered 4, after V lost 1 base and J lost 5 bases. CDR1 and CDR2 from the germline V gene are DFQATT and SNEGSKA (reference sequence). This CDR3 region has 14 residues. CDR3 sequence: CSARVGTGVYGYTF. The CDR3 bases are TGCAGTGCTAGAGTCGGGACAGGGGTGTATGGCTACACCTTC.

This clonotype was counted ten times or more. The V and J genes are TRBV7-2 and TRBJ2-1; 8 bases match TRBD2. Germline values: CDR1 SGHTA, CDR2 FQGNSA. J lost 8 bases, V lost 5 bases, and 5 bases had no gene match. The CDR3 contains 13 residues. The CDR3: CASSAGLVDEQFF. CDR3 sequence (DNA): TGTGCCAGCAGCGCGGGACTAGTGGATGAGCAGTTCTTC.

A few counts support this clonotype. The chain joins TRBV15 to TRBJ1-2; tentatively, D is TRBD1 (6 bases). The CDR3 consists of 14 residues. CDR1 LNHNV and CDR2 YYDKDF come from the germline V gene (reference sequence). Between the trimmed V and J ends, which lost 0 bases and 8 bases, there was a span of 13 bases. The CDR3, as DNA: TGTGCCACCAGCAGAGATACCGGGGGCTGGGGCTACACCTTC. Its protein is CATSRDTGGWGYTF.

This clonotype appeared many times. The rearrangement joins TRBV7-2 to TRBJ1-5; no clear D. Germline V gene lookup returns CDR1 SGHTA and CDR2 FQGNSA. Between the trimmed V and J ends, which lost 1 base and 5 bases, there was a span of 6 bases. The CDR3 spans 13 residues. CDR3 sequence reads: CASSLGVDQPQHF. In DNA form, the CDR3 reads TGTGCCAGCAGCTTAGGGGTAGATCAGCCCCAGCATTTT.

This clonotype was picked up a small number of times. The genes are TRBV6-2 or TRBV6-3 and TRBJ2-5; possible D gene TRBD1, 6 bases. Germline CDR1 reads MNHEY; CDR2 reads SVGEGT. The V end lost 7 bases, the J end lost 4 bases, and 16 bases lay between the germline ends. The CDR3 runs to 14 residues. The CDR3 nucleotides read TGTGCCAGCAAGATACAGGGTGCGCGAGAGACCCAGTACTTC. Translated, it gives CASKIQGARETQYF.

This clonotype was seen at least ten times. The chain is built from TRBV7-9 and TRBJ2-2; D unclear. CDR1 is SEHNR, CDR2 FQNEAQ, per germline (reference sequence). Deletions cut 3 bases from V and 0 bases from J, with 11 bases between. The CDR3 is made up of 16 amino acids. The chain's CDR3 is CASSLPPGANTGELFF. CDR3 sequence (DNA): TGTGCCAGCAGCTTGCCCCCAGGAGCGAACACCGGGGAGCTGTTTTTT. The entire variable domain, with the rest obtained from reference TRBV7-9 and TRBJ2-2, is as follows: DTGVSQNPRHKITKRGQNVTFRCDPISEHNRLYWYRQTLGQGPEFLTYFQNEAQLEKSRLLSDRFSAERPKGSFSTLEIQRTEQGDSAMYLCASSLPPGANTGELFFGEGSRLTVL.

This chain joins TRBV5-5 and TRBJ1-1; D is ambiguous. Trimming left V 1 base short and J 0 bases short, with 13 bases between. The CDR3 totals 16 residues. Germline V CDR1 and CDR2: SGHKS, YYEKEE (reference sequence). Here the CDR3 reads CASSLRITLMNTEAFF. In nucleotides, the CDR3 is TGTGCCAGCAGCTTGAGAATCACCCTCATGAACACTGAAGCTTTCTTT.